The 10 T cell receptor beta chains given below trace back to one sample, sequenced in a study of early stage breast cancer tumors. The assay was immunoSEQ multiplex PCR, and TCRdb's table has in-frame clones only and misses some. Of just over 70,000 clones listed, around 85% are singletons. Sequences were obtained from blood. These TCRs come from a person between 60 and 70 years old with breast cancer.

The rearrangement links TRBV6-6 to TRBJ2-5; D might be TRBD1 (6 bases). The CDR3 has 14 residues. Deletions cut 6 bases from V and 3 bases from J, with 14 bases between. Germline assignment: CDR1 MNHNY and CDR2 SVGAGI (reference sequence). CDR3: CASSPTGFEETQYF. The DNA of the CDR3 is TGTGCCAGCAGCCCAACAGGGTTTGAAGAGACCCAGTACTTC.

This clone was counted a few times. This chain joins TRBV30 and TRBJ1-6; the D gene is possibly TRBD1 (5 bases). The germline V gene has CDR1 GTSNPN and CDR2 SVGIG (reference sequence). The CDR3 extends over 13 amino acids. Deletions cut 5 bases from V and 10 bases from J, with 15 bases between. The CDR3 DNA is TGTGCCTGGTCAATAGGGGTCAGATCACCCCTCCACTTT. It codes for CAWSIGVRSPLHF.

The chain couples TRBV28 to TRBJ2-6, with D possibly TRBD2 on 5 matching bases. The germline V and J ends were trimmed by 6 bases and 3 bases, with 12 bases remaining between them. Germline CDR1 reads MDHEN; CDR2 reads SYDVKM. The CDR3 totals 15 residues. The CDR3 here is CASRDGSLGANVLTF. DNA for the CDR3: TGTGCCAGCAGGGATGGGAGCCTTGGGGCCAACGTCCTGACTTTC.

The V gene is TRBV7-2, the J gene TRBJ2-3; no clear D. Per the germline V gene, CDR1 is SGHTA and CDR2 is FQGNSA. The CDR3 has 12 residues. V dropped 3 bases and J dropped 3 bases, with 4 bases sitting between them. CDR3 protein: CASSFRTDTQYF. CDR3 nucleotide sequence: TGTGCCAGCAGCTTCAGGACAGATACGCAGTATTTT.

This sequence joins TRBV5-4 and TRBJ2-5, with 9 bases aligning to TRBD2. The germline V gene has CDR1 SGHNT and CDR2 YYREEE (reference sequence). The CDR3 is made up of 15 amino acids. V lost 5 bases and J lost 3; bases outside the gene matches: 8. The CDR3 is CASSRARGGKETQYF. CDR3 bases: TGTGCCAGCAGTCGCGCGCGGGGGGGCAAAGAGACCCAGTACTTC.

The chain links TRBV4-2 to TRBJ2-7; 10 bases are a match to TRBD2. The CDR3 loop spans 15 amino acids. Trimming at V came to 4 bases and at J to 6 bases, leaving 9 bases not matched to a gene. CDR1 LGHNA and CDR2 YNFKEQ come from the germline V gene. CDR3: CASSRASGSFAEQYF. For the CDR3, the DNA is TGTGCCAGCAGCCGCGCTAGCGGGAGCTTCGCCGAGCAGTACTTC.

The V gene is TRBV5-1, the J gene TRBJ2-3; no reliable D call. V shed 0 bases and J shed 5 bases, with 13 bases lying between them. The CDR3 runs 15 residues. Germline-derived CDR1 and CDR2 are SGHRS and YFSETQ. For the CDR3, the DNA is TGCGCCAGCAGCTTGGGGACCCTTGAAATAGATACGCAGTATTTT. The encoded protein is CASSLGTLEIDTQYF.

This rearrangement joins TRBV6-4 to TRBJ2-5; no reliable D call. The germline V gene has CDR1 MRHNA and CDR2 SNTAGT. V was clipped by 0 bases and J by 0 bases, with 14 bases between them. The CDR3 is 17 residues long. DNA for the CDR3: TGTGCCAGCAGTGACTCGAATACGCAGCCGTACCAAGAGACCCAGTACTTC. Encoded protein: CASSDSNTQPYQETQYF.

J is TRBJ2-1 and V is TRBV10-2; D may match TRBD1 or TRBD2 (6 bases each). Trimming took 2 bases from V and 7 from J, leaving 12 bases between them. Per the germline V gene, CDR1 is WSHSY and CDR2 is SAAADI. This CDR3 is 14 amino acids long. The CDR3 is CASSEPPGANEQFF. CDR3 bases: TGCGCCAGCAGTGAGCCTCCGGGGGCGAATGAGCAGTTCTTC.

The gene calls are TRBV4-1 and TRBJ1-4, with D maybe TRBD1 (6 bases). Germline V lookup: CDR1 MGHRA, CDR2 YSYEKL. CDR3 size: 15 residues. Trimming removed 1 base from V and 4 bases from J, with 10 bases in between. CDR3 in amino acids: CASSQADRLNEKLFF. For the CDR3, the DNA is TGCGCCAGCAGCCAAGCTGACAGGCTTAATGAAAAACTGTTTTTT.